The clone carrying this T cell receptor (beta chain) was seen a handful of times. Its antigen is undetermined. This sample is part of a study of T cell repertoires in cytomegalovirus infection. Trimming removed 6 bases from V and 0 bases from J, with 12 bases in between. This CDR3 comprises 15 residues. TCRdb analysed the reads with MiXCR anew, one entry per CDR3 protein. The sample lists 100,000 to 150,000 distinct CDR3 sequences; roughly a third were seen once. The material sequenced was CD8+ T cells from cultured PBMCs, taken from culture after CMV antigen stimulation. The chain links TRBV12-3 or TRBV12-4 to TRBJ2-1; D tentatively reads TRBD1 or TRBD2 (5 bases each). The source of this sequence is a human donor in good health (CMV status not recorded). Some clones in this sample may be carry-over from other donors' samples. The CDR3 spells CASRQGPFSYNEQFF. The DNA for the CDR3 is TGTGCCAGCAGGCAGGGACCCTTCTCCTACAATGAGCAGTTCTTC.